This T cell receptor (beta chain) emerged from a study of T cells in Graves' hyperthyroidism and ophthalmopathy. Amplification of TCR beta CDR3 regions was performed using RNA transcripts as template. The HTBI set primed first-round TCR CDR3 RT-PCR. TCRdb passed the multiplex PCR reads through MiXCR, listing each CDR3 protein once. The sample yields hundreds of thousands of distinct CDR3 sequences, around 15% seen once. This clonotype was detected a few times. Germline V gives CDR1 GTSNPN, CDR2 SVGIG (reference sequence). With V trimmed by 3 bases and J by 2 bases, 1 base remained unmatched. The CDR3 sequence is 13 residues long. Participants, patients aged 18 to 65, had newly diagnosed hyperthyroidism with a duration under 2 months. PBMCs were derived from around 10 ml fresh peripheral blood.

The chain links TRBV30 to TRBJ2-4; 7 bases are a match to TRBD2. The TCR comes from a woman between 18 and 29 years old with Graves' hyperthyroidism. The sequenced material came from blood. In nucleotides, the CDR3 is TGTGCCTGGAGAGGGACTACCAAAAACATTCAGTACTTC. Protein: CAWRGTTKNIQYF.